This T cell receptor beta chain was recorded in a study of blood T cell repertoires in COVID-19. Study overall: T cells, B-cell-depleted T cells, or PBMCs supplied cDNA or gDNA.

The assay was immunoSEQ multiplex PCR, and TCRdb's table has in-frame clones only and misses some. The profile shows approximately 170,000 clones, 75% to 90% of them singletons. The length of the CDR3 is 15 residues. CDR1 LGHNT and CDR2 FRNRAP come from the germline V gene. Germline trimming cut 4 bases from V and 0 bases from J; bases unmatched to any gene: 5. Participants, 18 to 89 years old, spanned fewer than 25 US areas. Cohorts were based on clinical histories the participants reported. Cohort 3 donors were reported recovered after two negative PCRs, clearance, or symptom resolution. This TCR came from a woman aged 18 to 35 who had recovered from COVID-19. Sequencing input: PBMCs or T cells enriched from blood (not recorded which). The chain has TRBV12-5 and TRBJ2-7; TRBD2 matches at 8 bases. Here the CDR3 reads CASGSSGTSSYEQYF. CDR3 nucleotides: TGTGCTAGTGGTTCTTCAGGGACTAGCTCCTACGAGCAGTACTTC.